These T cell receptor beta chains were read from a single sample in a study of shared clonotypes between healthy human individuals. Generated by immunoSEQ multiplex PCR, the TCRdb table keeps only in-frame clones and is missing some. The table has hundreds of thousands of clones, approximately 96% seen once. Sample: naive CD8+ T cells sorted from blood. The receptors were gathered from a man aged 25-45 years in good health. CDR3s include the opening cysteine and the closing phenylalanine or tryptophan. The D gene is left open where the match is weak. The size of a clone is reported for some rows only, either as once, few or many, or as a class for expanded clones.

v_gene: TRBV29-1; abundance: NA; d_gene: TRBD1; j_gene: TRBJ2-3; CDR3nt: TGCAGCGTCATTGGGACCCGGGACAGGGTAACAGATACGCAGTATTTT; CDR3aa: CSVIGTRDRVTDTQYF
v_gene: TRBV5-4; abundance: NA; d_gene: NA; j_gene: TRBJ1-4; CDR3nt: TGTGCCAGCAGCCACACGGGGTTGGGTGAAAAACTGTTTTTT; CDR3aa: CASSHTGLGEKLFF
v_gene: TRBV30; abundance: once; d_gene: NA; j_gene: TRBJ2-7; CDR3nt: TGTGCCTGGAGTCCTGCCCTGGACTCCTACGAGCAGTACTTC; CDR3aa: CAWSPALDSYEQYF
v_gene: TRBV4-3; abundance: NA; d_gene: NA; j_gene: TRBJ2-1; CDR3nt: TGCGCCAGCAGCCAAGAAGACGACCATTACAATGAGCAGTTCTTC; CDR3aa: CASSQEDDHYNEQFF
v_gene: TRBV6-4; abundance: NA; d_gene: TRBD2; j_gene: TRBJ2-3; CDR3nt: TGTGCCAGCAGAGCGACTAGCGGGAGCACAGATACGCAGTATTTT; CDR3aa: CASRATSGSTDTQYF
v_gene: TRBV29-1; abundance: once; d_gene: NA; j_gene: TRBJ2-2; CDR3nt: TGCAGCGTTGAAGACACCGATTCCGCCCGGGATCCCGGGGAGCTGTTTTTT; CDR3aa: CSVEDTDSARDPGELFF
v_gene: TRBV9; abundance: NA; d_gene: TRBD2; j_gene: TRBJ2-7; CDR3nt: TGTGCCAGCAGCGTTGGGACTAGCGGGACTTACGAGCAGTACTTC; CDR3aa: CASSVGTSGTYEQYF
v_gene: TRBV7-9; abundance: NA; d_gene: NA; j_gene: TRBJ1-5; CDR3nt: TGTGCCAGCAGCTCCGAAGGTCAGCCCCAGCATTTT; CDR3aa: CASSSEGQPQHF
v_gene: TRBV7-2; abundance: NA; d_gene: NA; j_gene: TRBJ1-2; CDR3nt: TGTGCCAGCAGCTTATATGGGGACCTGAACTATGGCTACACCTTC; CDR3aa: CASSLYGDLNYGYTF
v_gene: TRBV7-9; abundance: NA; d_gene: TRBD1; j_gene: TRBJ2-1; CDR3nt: TGTGCCAGCGGGGAGTGGGGGACAGGGGGTTATGAGCAGTTCTTC; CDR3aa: CASGEWGTGGYEQFF
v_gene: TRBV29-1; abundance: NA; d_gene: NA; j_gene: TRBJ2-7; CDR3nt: TGCAGCGTCGGACAGAACTCCTACGAGCAGTACTTC; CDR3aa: CSVGQNSYEQYF
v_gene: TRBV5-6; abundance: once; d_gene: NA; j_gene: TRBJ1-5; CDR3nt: TGTGCCAGCAGCTTGGCGGCAGACGATAGCAATCAGCCCCAGCATTTT; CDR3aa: CASSLAADDSNQPQHF
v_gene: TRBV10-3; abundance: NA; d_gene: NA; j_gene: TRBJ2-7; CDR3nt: TGTGCCATCAGTGAGGACAGCTACGAGCAGTACTTC; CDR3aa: CAISEDSYEQYF
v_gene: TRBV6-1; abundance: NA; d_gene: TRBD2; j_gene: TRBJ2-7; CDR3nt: TGTGCCAGCAGTGAAACTCTGGGCGGGAGTAGTCCCGAGCAGTACTTC; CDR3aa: CASSETLGGSSPEQYF
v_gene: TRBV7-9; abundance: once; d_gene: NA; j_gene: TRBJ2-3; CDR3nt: TGTGCCAGCAGCTTGGAACAGGGCACAGATACGCAGTATTTT; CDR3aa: CASSLEQGTDTQYF
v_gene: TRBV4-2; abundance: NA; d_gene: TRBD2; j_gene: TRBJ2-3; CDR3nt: TGTGCCAGCAGCCCTAGCGGGAGTACAGATACGCAGTATTTT; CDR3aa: CASSPSGSTDTQYF
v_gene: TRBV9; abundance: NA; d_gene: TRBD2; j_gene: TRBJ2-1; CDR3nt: TGTGCCAGCAGCGAAGGGACTAGCGGGAGTCTTTTTCCATTAGTCAATGAGCAGTTCTTC; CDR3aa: CASSEGTSGSLFPLVNEQFF
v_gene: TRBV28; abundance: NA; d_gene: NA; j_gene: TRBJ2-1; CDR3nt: TGTGCCAGCAGTTTATGGCGACAGACAGACAACTCCTACAATGAGCAGTTCTTC; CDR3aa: CASSLWRQTDNSYNEQFF
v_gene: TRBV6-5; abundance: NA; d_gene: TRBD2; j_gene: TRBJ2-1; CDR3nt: TGTGCCAGCAGTTTAGCGGGAGTCGAAGACAATGAGCAGTTCTTC; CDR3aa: CASSLAGVEDNEQFF
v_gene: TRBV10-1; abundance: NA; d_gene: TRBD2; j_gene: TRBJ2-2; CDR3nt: TGCGCCAGCAGTACGACTAGCGGGAGTCCCGGGGAGCTGTTTTTT; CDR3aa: CASSTTSGSPGELFF
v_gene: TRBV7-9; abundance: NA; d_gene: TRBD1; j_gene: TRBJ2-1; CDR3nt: TGTGCCAGCAGTTTAGCTGGACAGGGCTATGAGCAGTTCTTC; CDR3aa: CASSLAGQGYEQFF
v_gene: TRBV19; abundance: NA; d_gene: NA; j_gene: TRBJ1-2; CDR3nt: TGTGCCAGTACCCTCCTCCCGCCCTATGGCTACACCTTC; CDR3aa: CASTLLPPYGYTF
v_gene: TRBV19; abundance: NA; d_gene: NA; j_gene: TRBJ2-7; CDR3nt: TGTGCCAGTAGATCCTACGATGGGGGTACCGAGCAGTACTTC; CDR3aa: CASRSYDGGTEQYF
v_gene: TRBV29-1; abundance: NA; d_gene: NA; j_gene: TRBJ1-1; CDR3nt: TGCAGCGTTGTATTTCCGGACACCACTGAAGCTTTCTTT; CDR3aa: CSVVFPDTTEAFF
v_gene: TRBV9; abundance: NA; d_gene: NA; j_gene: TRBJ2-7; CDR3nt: TGTGCCAGCAGCGTAGGGGGGGGCACGGTCGAGCAGTACTTC; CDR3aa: CASSVGGGTVEQYF
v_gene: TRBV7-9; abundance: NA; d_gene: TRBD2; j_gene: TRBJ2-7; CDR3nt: TGTGCCAGCAGCTCCAATCTAGCGGTGTACGAGCAGTACTTC; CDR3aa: CASSSNLAVYEQYF
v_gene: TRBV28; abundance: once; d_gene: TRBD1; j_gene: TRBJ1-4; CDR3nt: TGTGCCAGCAGAACAGGACAGGGGTATTCTGAAAAACTGTTTTTT; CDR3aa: CASRTGQGYSEKLFF
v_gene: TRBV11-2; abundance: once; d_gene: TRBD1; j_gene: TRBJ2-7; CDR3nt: TGTGCCAGCAGCTTAGATGCCTGGGACAGGTCAGGCTACGAGCAGTACTTC; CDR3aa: CASSLDAWDRSGYEQYF
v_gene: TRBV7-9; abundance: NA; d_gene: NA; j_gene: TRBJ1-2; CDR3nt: TGTGCCAGCAGCGCCAGGCGGGACTACACCTTC; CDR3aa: CASSARRDYTF
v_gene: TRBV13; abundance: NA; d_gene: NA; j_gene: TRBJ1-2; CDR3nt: TGTGCCAGCAGCCCCTGGGGAGCTAACTATGGCTACACCTTC; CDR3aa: CASSPWGANYGYTF
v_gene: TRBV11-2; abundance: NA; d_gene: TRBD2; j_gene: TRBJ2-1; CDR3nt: TGTGCCAGCAGCTCCGGTACTAGCGGGAGACTGGACAATGAGCAGTTCTTC; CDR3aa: CASSSGTSGRLDNEQFF
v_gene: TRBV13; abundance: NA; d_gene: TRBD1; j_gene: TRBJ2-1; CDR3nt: TGTGCCAGCAGCGGCACGACAGGGGACGATGAGCAGTTCTTC; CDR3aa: CASSGTTGDDEQFF
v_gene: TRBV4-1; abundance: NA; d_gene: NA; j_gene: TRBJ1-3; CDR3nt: TGCGCCAGCAGCCCCATAGCAGTACAGCTCTCTGGAAACACCATATATTTT; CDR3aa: CASSPIAVQLSGNTIYF
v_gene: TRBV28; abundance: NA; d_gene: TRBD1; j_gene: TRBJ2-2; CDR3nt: TGTGCCAGCAGTTTGACAGGGGAAAACACCGGGGAGCTGTTTTTT; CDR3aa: CASSLTGENTGELFF
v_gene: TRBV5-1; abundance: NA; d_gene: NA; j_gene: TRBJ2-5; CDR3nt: TGCGCCAGCAGCTTGCCCCGGTCGGCAGGCCCGATCGAAGAGACCCAGTACTTC; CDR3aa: CASSLPRSAGPIEETQYF
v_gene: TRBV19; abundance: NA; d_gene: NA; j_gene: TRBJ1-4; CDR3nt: TGTGCCAGTAGTCTTCCCGGACAGAATGAAAAACTGTTTTTT; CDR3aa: CASSLPGQNEKLFF
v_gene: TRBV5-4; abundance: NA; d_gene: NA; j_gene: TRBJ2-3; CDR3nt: TGTGCCAGCAGCTTCGGAACAGATACGCAGTATTTT; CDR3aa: CASSFGTDTQYF
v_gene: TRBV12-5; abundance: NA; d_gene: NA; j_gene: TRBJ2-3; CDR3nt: TGTGCTAGTGGTTTGGAGTTTCCGCAGTATTTT; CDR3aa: CASGLEFPQYF
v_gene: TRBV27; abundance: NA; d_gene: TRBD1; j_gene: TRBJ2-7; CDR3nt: TGTGCCAGCAGTTTAGGGGTGGGACAGGGTAACTACGAGCAGTACTTC; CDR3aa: CASSLGVGQGNYEQYF
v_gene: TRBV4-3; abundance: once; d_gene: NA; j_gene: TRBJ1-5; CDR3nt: TGCGCCAGCAGCCAAGAGGTCTATCAGCCCCAGCATTTT; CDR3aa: CASSQEVYQPQHF
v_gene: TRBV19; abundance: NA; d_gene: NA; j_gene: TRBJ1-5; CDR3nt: TGTGCCAGTATGGCCGGGGCAGGGGTTAGCAATCAGCCCCAGCATTTT; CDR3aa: CASMAGAGVSNQPQHF
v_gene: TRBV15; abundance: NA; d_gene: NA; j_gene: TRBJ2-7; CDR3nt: TGTGCCACCAGCAGAGCGGAGGTTGGCGAGCAGTACTTC; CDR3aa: CATSRAEVGEQYF
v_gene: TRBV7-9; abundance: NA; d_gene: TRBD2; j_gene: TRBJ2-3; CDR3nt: TGTGCCAGCAGGACCAACTTAGCGGGCCGCACAGATACGCAGTATTTT; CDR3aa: CASRTNLAGRTDTQYF
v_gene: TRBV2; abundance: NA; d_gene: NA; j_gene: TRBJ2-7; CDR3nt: TGTGCCAGCACCCACCCAGGGGAGGGCTCCTACGAGCAGTACTTC; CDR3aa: CASTHPGEGSYEQYF
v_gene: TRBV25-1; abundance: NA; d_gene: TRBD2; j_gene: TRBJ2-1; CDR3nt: TGTGCCAGCAGTGAATCTTTAGCGGGAGGGTGGAATGAGCAGTTCTTC; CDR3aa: CASSESLAGGWNEQFF
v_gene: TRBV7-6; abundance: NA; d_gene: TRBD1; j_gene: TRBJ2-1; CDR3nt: TGTGCCAGCAGCTCCCCCCGAGGACAGGGGGAATACAATGAGCAGTTCTTC; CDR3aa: CASSSPRGQGEYNEQFF
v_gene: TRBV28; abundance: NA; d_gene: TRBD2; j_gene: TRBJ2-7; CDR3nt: TGTGCCAGCAGCCCCTGGACTAGCGGGAGCTACGAGCAGTACTTC; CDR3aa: CASSPWTSGSYEQYF
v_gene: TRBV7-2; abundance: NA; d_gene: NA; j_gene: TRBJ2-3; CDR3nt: TGTGCCAGCAGCTTCGGGGGACAGAGATACACAGATACGCAGTATTTT; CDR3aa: CASSFGGQRYTDTQYF
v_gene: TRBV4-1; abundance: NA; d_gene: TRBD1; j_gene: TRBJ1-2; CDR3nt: TGCGCCAGCAGCCAAGACACTCCCGGGACAGGGGGATTGGGCTATGGCTACACCTTC; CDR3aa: CASSQDTPGTGGLGYGYTF
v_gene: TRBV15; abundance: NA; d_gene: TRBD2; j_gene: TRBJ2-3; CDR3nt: TGTGCCACCAGCAGAGATCTCGGACTAGCGGGAGGGCCGGGAGATACGCAGTATTTT; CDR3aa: CATSRDLGLAGGPGDTQYF
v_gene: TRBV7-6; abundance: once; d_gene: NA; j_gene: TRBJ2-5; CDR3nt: TGTGCCAGCAGCTTAGGAGGGGAAGAGACCCAGTACTTC; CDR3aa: CASSLGGEETQYF